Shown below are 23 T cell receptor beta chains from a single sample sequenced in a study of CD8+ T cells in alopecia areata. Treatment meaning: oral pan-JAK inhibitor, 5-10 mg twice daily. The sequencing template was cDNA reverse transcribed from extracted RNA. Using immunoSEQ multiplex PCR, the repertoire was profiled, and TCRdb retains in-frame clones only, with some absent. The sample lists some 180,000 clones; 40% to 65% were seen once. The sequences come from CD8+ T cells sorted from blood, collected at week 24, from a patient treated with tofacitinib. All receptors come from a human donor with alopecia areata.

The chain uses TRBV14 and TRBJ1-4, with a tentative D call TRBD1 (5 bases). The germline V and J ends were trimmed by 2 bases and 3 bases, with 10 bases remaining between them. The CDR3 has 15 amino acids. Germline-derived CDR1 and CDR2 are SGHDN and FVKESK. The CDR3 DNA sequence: TGTGCCAGCAGCCAAACCGGGACTCCTAATGAAAAACTGTTTTTT. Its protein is CASSQTGTPNEKLFF. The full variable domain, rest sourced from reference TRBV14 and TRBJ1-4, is EAGVTQFPSHSVIEKGQTVTLRCDPISGHDNLYWYRRVMGKEIKFLLHFVKESKQDESGMPNNRFLAERTGGTYSTLKVQPAELEDSGVYFCASSQTGTPNEKLFFGSGTQLSVL.

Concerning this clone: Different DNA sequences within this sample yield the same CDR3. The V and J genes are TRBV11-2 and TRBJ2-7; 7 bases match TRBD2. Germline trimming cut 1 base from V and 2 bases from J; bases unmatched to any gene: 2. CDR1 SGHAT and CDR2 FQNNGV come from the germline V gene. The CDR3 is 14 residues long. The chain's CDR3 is CASSLAGRAYEQYF. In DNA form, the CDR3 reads TGTGCCAGCAGCTTAGCGGGGAGGGCCTACGAGCAGTACTTC. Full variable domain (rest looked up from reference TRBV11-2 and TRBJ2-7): EAGVAQSPRYKIIEKRQSVAFWCNPISGHATLYWYQQILGQGPKLLIQFQNNGVVDDSQLPKDRFSAERLKGVDSTLKIQPAKLEDSAVYLCASSLAGRAYEQYFGPGTRLTVT.

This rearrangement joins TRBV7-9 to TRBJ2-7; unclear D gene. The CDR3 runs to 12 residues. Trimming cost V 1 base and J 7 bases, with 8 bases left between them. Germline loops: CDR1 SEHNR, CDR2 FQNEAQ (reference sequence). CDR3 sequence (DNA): TGTGCCAGCAGCTTAGACCCGTGGGAGCAGTACTTC. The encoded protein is CASSLDPWEQYF.

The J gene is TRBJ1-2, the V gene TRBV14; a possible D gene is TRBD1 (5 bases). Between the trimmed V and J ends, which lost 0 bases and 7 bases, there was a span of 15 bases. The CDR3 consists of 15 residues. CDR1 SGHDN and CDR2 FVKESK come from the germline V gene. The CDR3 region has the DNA TGTGCCAGCAGCCAAGATAGGAGAGGGAGGGGTGGCTACACCTTC. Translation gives CASSQDRRGRGGYTF.

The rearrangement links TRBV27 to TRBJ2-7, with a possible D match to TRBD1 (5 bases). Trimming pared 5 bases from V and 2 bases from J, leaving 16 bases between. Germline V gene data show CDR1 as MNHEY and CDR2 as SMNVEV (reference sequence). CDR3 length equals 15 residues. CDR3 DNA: TGTGCCAGCAGTCCAATCCCGACAGAGACCTACGAGCAGTACTTC. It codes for CASSPIPTETYEQYF.

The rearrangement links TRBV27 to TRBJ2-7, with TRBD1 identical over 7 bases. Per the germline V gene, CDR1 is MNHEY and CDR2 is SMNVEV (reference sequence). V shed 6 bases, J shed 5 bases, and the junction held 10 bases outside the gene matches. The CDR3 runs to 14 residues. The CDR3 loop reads CASSSGTAVHEQYF. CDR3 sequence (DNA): TGTGCCAGCAGCTCCGGGACAGCCGTCCACGAGCAGTACTTC.

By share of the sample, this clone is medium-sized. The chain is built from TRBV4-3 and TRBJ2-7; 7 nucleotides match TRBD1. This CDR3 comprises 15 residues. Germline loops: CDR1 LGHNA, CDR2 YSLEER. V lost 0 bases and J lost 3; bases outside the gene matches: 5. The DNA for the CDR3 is TGCGCCAGCAGCCAAGATAGGGGGCAGATCTACGAGCAGTACTTC. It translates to CASSQDRGQIYEQYF.

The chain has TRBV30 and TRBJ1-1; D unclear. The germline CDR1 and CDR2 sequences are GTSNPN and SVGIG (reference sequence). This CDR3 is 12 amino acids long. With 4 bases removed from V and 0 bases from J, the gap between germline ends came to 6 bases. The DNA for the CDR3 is TGTGCCTGGACGGGCATGAACACTGAAGCTTTCTTT. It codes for CAWTGMNTEAFF.

The CDR3 coding sequence is TGCGCCAGCAGCGAAGGGACAGGGAGTTCACCCCTCCACTTT. Translated, it gives CASSEGTGSSPLHF. This chain connects TRBV5-1 to TRBJ1-6; 9 bases match TRBD1. V lost 4 bases, J lost 9 bases, and 5 bases stayed unmatched. The CDR3 runs to 14 residues. Germline lookup yields CDR1 SGHRS and CDR2 YFSETQ.

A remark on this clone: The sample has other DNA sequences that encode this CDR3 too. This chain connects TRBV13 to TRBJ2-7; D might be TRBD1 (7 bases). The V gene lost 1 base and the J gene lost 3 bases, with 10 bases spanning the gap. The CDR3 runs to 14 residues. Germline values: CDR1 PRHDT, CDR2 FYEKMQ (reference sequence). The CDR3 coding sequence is TGTGCCAGCAGCTTAGCCAGGGGGGACTACGAGCAGTACTTC. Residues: CASSLARGDYEQYF.

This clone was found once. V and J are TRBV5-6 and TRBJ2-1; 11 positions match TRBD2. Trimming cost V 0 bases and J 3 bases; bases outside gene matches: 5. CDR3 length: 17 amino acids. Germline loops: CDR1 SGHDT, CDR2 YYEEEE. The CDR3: CASSLGLAGGNYNEQFF. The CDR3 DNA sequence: TGTGCCAGCAGCTTGGGTCTAGCGGGGGGAAACTACAATGAGCAGTTCTTC.

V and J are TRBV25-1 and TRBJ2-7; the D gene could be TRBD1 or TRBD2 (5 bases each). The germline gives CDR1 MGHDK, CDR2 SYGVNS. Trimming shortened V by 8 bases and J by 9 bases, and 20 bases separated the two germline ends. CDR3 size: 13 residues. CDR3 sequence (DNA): TGTGCCAGCCATGGGACCATAGCAGGACGGCAGTACTTC. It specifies CASHGTIAGRQYF.

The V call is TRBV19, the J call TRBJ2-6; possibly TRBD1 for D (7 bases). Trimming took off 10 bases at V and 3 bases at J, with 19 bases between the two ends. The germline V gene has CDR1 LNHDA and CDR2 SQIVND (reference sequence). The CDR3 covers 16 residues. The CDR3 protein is CATRGDTAFGANVLTF. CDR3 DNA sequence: TGTGCCACCAGGGGGGACACGGCGTTTGGGGCCAACGTCCTGACTTTC.

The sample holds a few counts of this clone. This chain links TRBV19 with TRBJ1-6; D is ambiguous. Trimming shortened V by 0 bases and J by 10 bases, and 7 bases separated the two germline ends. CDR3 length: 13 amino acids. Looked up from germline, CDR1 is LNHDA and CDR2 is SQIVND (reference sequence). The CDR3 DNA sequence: TGTGCCAGTAGTATAGAGGCTTCCTCACCCCTCCACTTT. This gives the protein CASSIEASSPLHF. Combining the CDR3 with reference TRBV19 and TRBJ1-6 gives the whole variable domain DGGITQSPKYLFRKEGQNVTLSCEQNLNHDAMYWYRQDPGQGLRLIYYSQIVNDFQKGDIAEGYSVSREKKESFPLTVTSAQKNPTAFYLCASSIEASSPLHFGNGTRLTVT.

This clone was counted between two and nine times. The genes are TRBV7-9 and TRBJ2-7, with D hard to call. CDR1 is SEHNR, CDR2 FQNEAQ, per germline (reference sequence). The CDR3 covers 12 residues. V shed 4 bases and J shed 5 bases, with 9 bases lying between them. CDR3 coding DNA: TGTGCCAGCAGCTCGGGTCCTGACGAGCAGTACTTC. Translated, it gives CASSSGPDEQYF.

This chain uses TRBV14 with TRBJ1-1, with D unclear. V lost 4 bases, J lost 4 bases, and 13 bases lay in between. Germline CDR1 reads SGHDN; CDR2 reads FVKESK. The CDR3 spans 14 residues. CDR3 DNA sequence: TGTGCCAGCAGCCTTCGTACCGCGGGCACTGAAGCTTTCTTT. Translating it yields CASSLRTAGTEAFF. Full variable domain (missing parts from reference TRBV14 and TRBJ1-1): EAGVTQFPSHSVIEKGQTVTLRCDPISGHDNLYWYRRVMGKEIKFLLHFVKESKQDESGMPNNRFLAERTGGTYSTLKVQPAELEDSGVYFCASSLRTAGTEAFFGQGTRLTVV.

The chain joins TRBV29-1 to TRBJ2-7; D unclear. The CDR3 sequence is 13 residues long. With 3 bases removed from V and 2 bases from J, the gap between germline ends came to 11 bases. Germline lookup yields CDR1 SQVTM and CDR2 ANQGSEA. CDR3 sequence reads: CSVDFGQTYEQYF. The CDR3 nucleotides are TGCAGCGTTGACTTTGGTCAGACCTACGAGCAGTACTTC.

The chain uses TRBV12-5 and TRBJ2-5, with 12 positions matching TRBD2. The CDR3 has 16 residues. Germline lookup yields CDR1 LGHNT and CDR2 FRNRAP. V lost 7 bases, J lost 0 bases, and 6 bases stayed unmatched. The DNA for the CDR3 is TGTGCTAGTGCCCCCTGGACTAGCGGGAACCAAGAGACCCAGTACTTC. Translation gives CASAPWTSGNQETQYF.

This CDR3 is CASSLGTGSAGELFF. In DNA form, the CDR3 reads TGTGCCAGCAGCCTTGGGACAGGTTCGGCCGGGGAGCTGTTTTTT. The chain joins TRBV7-3 to TRBJ2-2; 8 positions agree with TRBD1. V lost 5 bases, J lost 6 bases, and 8 bases stayed unmatched. Looked up from germline, CDR1 is SGHTA and CDR2 is FQGTGA. CDR3 size: 15 residues.

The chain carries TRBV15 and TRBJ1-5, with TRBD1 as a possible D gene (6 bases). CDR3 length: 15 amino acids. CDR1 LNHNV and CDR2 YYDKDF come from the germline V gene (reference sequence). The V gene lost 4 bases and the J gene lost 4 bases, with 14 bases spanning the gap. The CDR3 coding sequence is TGTGCCACCAGCAAGGGGCGGGGGCGGAATCAGCCCCAGCATTTT. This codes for CATSKGRGRNQPQHF. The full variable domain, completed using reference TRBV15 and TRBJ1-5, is DAMVIQNPRYQVTQFGKPVTLSCSQTLNHNVMYWYQQKSSQAPKLLFHYYDKDFNNEADTPDNFQSRRPNTSFCFLDIRSPGLGDTAMYLCATSKGRGRNQPQHFGDGTRLSIL.

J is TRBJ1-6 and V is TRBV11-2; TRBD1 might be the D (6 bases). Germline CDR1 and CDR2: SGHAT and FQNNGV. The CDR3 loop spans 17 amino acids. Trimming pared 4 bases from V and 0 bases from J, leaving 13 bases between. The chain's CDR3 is CASSSGQPSSYNSPLHF. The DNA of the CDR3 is TGTGCCAGCAGCTCCGGACAGCCGAGCTCCTATAATTCACCCCTCCACTTT.

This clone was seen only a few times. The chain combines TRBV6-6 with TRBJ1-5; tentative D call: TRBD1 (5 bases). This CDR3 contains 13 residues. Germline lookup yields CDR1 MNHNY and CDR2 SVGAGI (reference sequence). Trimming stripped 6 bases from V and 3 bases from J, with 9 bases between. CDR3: CASSDSYNQPQHF. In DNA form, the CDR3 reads TGTGCCAGCAGCGACAGCTACAATCAGCCCCAGCATTTT.

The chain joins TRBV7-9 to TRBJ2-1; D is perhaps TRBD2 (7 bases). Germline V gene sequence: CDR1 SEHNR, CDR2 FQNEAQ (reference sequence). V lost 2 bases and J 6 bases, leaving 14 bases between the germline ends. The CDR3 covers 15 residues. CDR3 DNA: TGTGCCAGCAGCTTACCGGGGGGCTCCCGCAATGAGCAGTTCTTC. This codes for CASSLPGGSRNEQFF.